One sample yielded the 3 T cell receptor beta chains listed below, sequenced in a study of vaccination and CD4 T cells after COVID-19. Treatment: roughly 11-day PBMC culture with coronavirus spike peptide pools or control peptides (ViraFEST assay). Researchers used the Oncomine TCR Beta short-read assay to sequence DNA from cultured CD4+ T cells. Each CDR3 protein gets one entry after TCRdb re-called the PCR reads with MiXCR. The data contain 8,200 or so distinct CDR3 sequences, about 63% of them singletons. Their target antigens are unknown. Sequenced material: CD4+ T cells from blood, cultured in vitro. The source is a human donor who had recovered from COVID-19.

This clonotype appeared a single time. The rearrangement joins TRBV11-2 to TRBJ1-2; D not resolved. Trimming stripped 5 bases from V and 0 bases from J, with 10 bases between. CDR3 length: 14 amino acids. Germline V gene data show CDR1 as SGHAT and CDR2 as FQNNGV. DNA for the CDR3: TGTGCCAGCAGCCGGACCGAAACTAACTATGGCTACACCTTC. This gives the protein CASSRTETNYGYTF.

This clonotype was found a few times. This chain uses TRBV20-1 with TRBJ2-4; 7 bases agree with TRBD2. Germline trimming cut 5 bases from V and 4 bases from J; bases unmatched to any gene: 5. The CDR3 extends over 13 amino acids. Germline V CDR1 and CDR2: DFQATT, SNEGSKA (reference sequence). This CDR3 reads CSARPSGKNIQYF. CDR3 nucleotide sequence: TGCAGTGCTCGCCCTAGCGGTAAAAACATTCAGTACTTC.

V gene TRBV11-2 combines with J gene TRBJ2-7; D is uncertain. V lost 2 bases and J 3 bases, leaving 14 bases between the germline ends. The CDR3 contains 15 residues. The germline V gene has CDR1 SGHAT and CDR2 FQNNGV. CDR3 in DNA: TGTGCCAGCAGCTTAAGGAGCAACCCTCACTACGAGCAGTACTTC. Its protein product is CASSLRSNPHYEQYF.